The 20 T cell receptor beta chains given below trace back to one sample, sequenced in a study of T cells after yellow fever vaccination (dated by TCRdb to between 2018 and 2021). Receptors were amplified or captured by 5' RACE. Sequenced using an Illumina NovaSeq 6000. TCRdb reprocessing: public reads trimmed at Q25 with fastp, clones called with MiXCR, in-frame beta chains kept. Duplicate CDR3 protein sequences are folded into a single record with the most common DNA and genes. Here the sample has roughly 170,000 distinct CDR3 sequences; roughly 8.8% occur a single time. Together, the top ten hold under 40% of the sample. The sample's treatment or condition, from its label and the paper: live attenuated yellow fever vaccine strain. Sequences were derived from CD8+ T cells sorted from PBMCs, sampled 45 days after the yellow fever booster vaccination. These receptors were collected from a young man who received the YFV17D yellow fever vaccine.

This clonotype was picked up many times. This chain uses TRBV11-2 with TRBJ1-1; no clear D gene. The V and J ends lost 7 bases and 0 bases respectively, with 21 bases between them. Germline CDR1 is SGHAT and CDR2 is FQNNGV. The CDR3 consists of 17 residues. The CDR3 DNA is TGTGCCAGCATCCAAGGGCAAGCGGGGATCATGAACACTGAAGCTTTCTTT. This gives the protein CASIQGQAGIMNTEAFF.

Here the CDR3 reads CASSPRLAAATDTQYF. The DNA for the CDR3 is TGCGCCAGCAGCCCCCGGCTAGCGGCGGCCACAGATACGCAGTATTTT. V is TRBV5-1 and J is TRBJ2-3, with TRBD2 identical over 7 bases. The CDR3 is 16 residues long. Per germline, CDR1 SGHRS and CDR2 YFSETQ. Trimming removed 4 bases from V and 2 bases from J; junction bases left unmatched: 10.

The rearrangement uses TRBV12-3 or TRBV12-4 and TRBJ1-6; tentative D call: TRBD1 (5 bases). This CDR3 spans 14 amino acids. Trimming removed 3 bases from V and 8 bases from J, with 11 bases in between. The CDR3 DNA reads as TGTGCCAGCAGTTTTGGTGTGGGGGATTCACCCCTCCACTTT. Protein: CASSFGVGDSPLHF.

Only a few counts were recorded for this clonotype. The chain uses TRBV2 and TRBJ2-1, with D perhaps assigned TRBD1 or TRBD2 (6 bases each). Germline V gene lookup returns CDR1 SNHLY and CDR2 FYNNEI. The CDR3 is 11 residues long. The V gene lost 9 bases and the J gene lost 8 bases, with 11 bases spanning the gap. The CDR3 spells CARKRGDEQFF. CDR3 bases: TGTGCCAGAAAAAGGGGGGATGAGCAGTTCTTC. Combining the CDR3 with reference TRBV2 and TRBJ2-1 gives the whole variable domain EPEVTQTPSHQVTQMGQEVILRCVPISNHLYFYWYRQILGQKVEFLVSFYNNEISEKSEIFDDQFSVERPDGSNFTLKIRSTKLEDSAMYFCARKRGDEQFFGPGTRLTVL.

The V and J genes are TRBV7-9 and TRBJ2-2, with D perhaps TRBD1 (6 bases). V lost 7 bases, J lost 6 bases, and 21 bases lay in between. This CDR3 contains 16 residues. Germline V gene data show CDR1 as SEHNR and CDR2 as FQNEAQ (reference sequence). The CDR3 loop is CASNNREKGAAGELFF. In nucleotides, the CDR3 is TGTGCCAGCAACAACAGGGAGAAGGGTGCGGCCGGGGAGCTGTTTTTT.

The table lists this clonotype with a few counts. This sequence joins TRBV12-3 or TRBV12-4 and TRBJ2-7; D is possibly TRBD2 (5 bases). Trimming pared 3 bases from V and 7 bases from J, leaving 7 bases between. CDR3 length equals 11 residues. The CDR3 spells CASSFGEEQYF. CDR3 nucleotides: TGTGCCAGCAGTTTTGGGGAGGAGCAGTACTTC.

The sample holds a few counts of this clonotype. This chain uses TRBV5-1 with TRBJ2-1; the D is unclear. The germline V gene has CDR1 SGHRS and CDR2 YFSETQ. The CDR3 runs 15 residues. V was pared by 3 bases and J by 0 bases, with 10 bases between. This CDR3 is CASSSHSSSYNEQFF. In DNA form, the CDR3 reads TGCGCCAGCAGCTCGCATTCGAGCTCCTACAATGAGCAGTTCTTC.

The chain carries TRBV25-1 and TRBJ1-2; the D is unclear. The CDR3 consists of 13 residues. The germline V and J ends were trimmed by 0 bases and 7 bases, with 9 bases remaining between them. The germline gives CDR1 MGHDK, CDR2 SYGVNS. CDR3 sequence (DNA): TGTGCCAGCAGTGAATATATCGGGTTTGGCTACACCTTC. Amino acid sequence: CASSEYIGFGYTF.

The chain uses TRBV5-1 and TRBJ1-1; possible D gene TRBD1, 5 bases. The CDR3 is made up of 13 amino acids. The ends were cut back, 3 bases at V and 7 bases at J, with 13 bases in the middle. CDR1 and CDR2 from the germline V gene are SGHRS and YFSETQ. CDR3 bases: TGCGCCAGCAGCTGGGGCGGGGGAGGTGAAGCTTTCTTT. Amino acids: CASSWGGGGEAFF. Full variable domain (rest looked up from reference TRBV5-1 and TRBJ1-1): KAGVTQTPRYLIKTRGQQVTLSCSPISGHRSVSWYQQTPGQGLQFLFEYFSETQRNKGNFPGRFSGRQFSNSRSEMNVSTLELGDSALYLCASSWGGGGEAFFGQGTRLTVV.

This clonotype was detected a few times. CDR3 protein: CASSLGHSGSSYEQYF. CDR3 bases: TGTGCCAGCAGCCTGGGGCACAGCGGGTCGTCCTACGAGCAGTACTTC. This chain uses TRBV3-1 with TRBJ2-7; D possibly corresponds to TRBD2 (6 bases). The V gene lost 4 bases and the J gene lost 1 base, with 17 bases spanning the gap. The V gene's germline CDR1 is LGHDT and CDR2 YNNKEL (reference sequence). This CDR3 spans 16 amino acids.

The table lists this clonotype with many counts. The chain joins TRBV7-9 to TRBJ2-7, with D unresolved. This CDR3 has 12 amino acids. The V end lost 8 bases, the J end lost 2 bases, and 10 bases lay between the germline ends. The V gene's germline CDR1 is SEHNR and CDR2 FQNEAQ (reference sequence). The CDR3 loop reads CASGFLAYEQYF. The CDR3 DNA reads TGTGCCAGCGGATTCCTCGCCTACGAGCAGTACTTC.

This chain uses TRBV6-2 or TRBV6-3 with TRBJ1-1; D gene uncertain. The germline CDR1 and CDR2 sequences are MNHEY and SVGEGT. The CDR3 runs to 13 residues. V gave up 3 bases and J gave up 4 bases, with 9 bases separating them. The CDR3 DNA is TGTGCCAGCAGTTATACGGGTCGCACTGAAGCTTTCTTT. It encodes CASSYTGRTEAFF.

A few counts support this clonotype. The V call is TRBV11-1, the J call TRBJ2-1, with TRBD1 matching 8 bases. The CDR3 loop spans 14 amino acids. After removal of 5 bases from V and 5 bases from J, the junction contained 5 bases not matched to a gene. CDR1 and CDR2 (germline): SGHAT, FQDESV (reference sequence). CDR3 loop: CASSAGTGHNEQFF. The CDR3 nucleotides are TGTGCCAGCAGCGCCGGGACAGGACACAATGAGCAGTTCTTC.

Worth noting for this clonotype: The CDR3 does not close with the conserved phenylalanine or tryptophan, likely indicating a read error. The DNA is left out, because the CDR3 cannot be placed on it with certainty; the CDR3 is given as TCRdb lists it. This chain uses TRBV2 with TRBJ1-1; the listed D gene, TRBD1, was not tested against the DNA. The CDR3 sequence runs 12 residues, both termini included. The germline CDR1 and CDR2 sequences are SNHLY and FYNNEI. CDR3 sequence: CASSGSGGGVVV.

The table lists this clonotype with a few counts. The chain combines TRBV11-2 with TRBJ2-5; 7 nucleotides align to TRBD1. The length of the CDR3 is 12 residues. The ends lost 11 bases at V and 7 bases at J; junction bases unmatched: 10. The germline gives CDR1 SGHAT, CDR2 FQNNGV. CDR3 residues: CAVRDSARTQYF. The CDR3 DNA reads TGTGCCGTTCGGGACAGCGCGAGGACCCAGTACTTC.

This clonotype was seen only a few times. The genes are TRBV7-9 and TRBJ1-4, with D hard to call. Germline lookup yields CDR1 SEHNR and CDR2 FQNEAQ (reference sequence). V gave up 2 bases and J gave up 10 bases, with 5 bases separating them. This CDR3 comprises 11 residues. CDR3 sequence reads: CASSLSGKLFF. The CDR3 nucleotides read TGTGCCAGCAGCTTATCCGGAAAACTGTTTTTT. Full variable domain (remainder filled in from reference TRBV7-9 and TRBJ1-4): DTGVSQNPRHKITKRGQNVTFRCDPISEHNRLYWYRQTLGQGPEFLTYFQNEAQLEKSRLLSDRFSAERPKGSFSTLEIQRTEQGDSAMYLCASSLSGKLFFGSGTQLSVL.

This clonotype was observed a single time. This chain joins TRBV15 and TRBJ2-7; 9 bases agree with TRBD2. Per germline, CDR1 LNHNV and CDR2 YYDKDF (reference sequence). The V and J ends lost 3 bases and 7 bases, in that order; junction bases with no gene match: 10. The CDR3 loop spans 15 amino acids. The CDR3 nucleotides are TGTGCCACCAGCAGCGACCCGGGACTAGCAGAAGAGCAGTACGTC. It encodes CATSSDPGLAEEQYV.

The chain joins TRBV19 to TRBJ2-7; D not certain. Germline CDR1 reads LNHDA; CDR2 reads SQIVND (reference sequence). Trimming took off 3 bases at V and 0 bases at J, with 6 bases between the two ends. The CDR3 length is 13 residues. The CDR3 sequence: CASSIRNSYEQYF. The CDR3 DNA follows: TGTGCCAGTAGTATTAGGAACTCCTACGAGCAGTACTTC.

There are a few counts of this clonotype. The chain combines TRBV2 with TRBJ2-7; D is ambiguous. V dropped 2 bases and J dropped 2 bases, with 4 bases sitting between them. CDR3 length equals 12 residues. CDR1 and CDR2 (germline): SNHLY, FYNNEI. CDR3 in DNA: TGTGCCAGCAGTGAAATCGCCTACGAGCAGTACGTC. It codes for CASSEIAYEQYV.

In its sample, this clonotype was seen many times. V usage is TRBV6-5 and J usage is TRBJ2-3; 7 nucleotides align to TRBD1. The J segment lost 5 bases and the V segment lost 5 bases, leaving 13 bases of the junction unmatched. Germline V lookup: CDR1 MNHEY, CDR2 SVGAGI. This CDR3 is 16 amino acids long. In nucleotides, the CDR3 is TGTGCCAGCAGTCCCCACCCCACAGGGGTGGTAGATACGCAGTATTTT. Translating gives CASSPHPTGVVDTQYF.